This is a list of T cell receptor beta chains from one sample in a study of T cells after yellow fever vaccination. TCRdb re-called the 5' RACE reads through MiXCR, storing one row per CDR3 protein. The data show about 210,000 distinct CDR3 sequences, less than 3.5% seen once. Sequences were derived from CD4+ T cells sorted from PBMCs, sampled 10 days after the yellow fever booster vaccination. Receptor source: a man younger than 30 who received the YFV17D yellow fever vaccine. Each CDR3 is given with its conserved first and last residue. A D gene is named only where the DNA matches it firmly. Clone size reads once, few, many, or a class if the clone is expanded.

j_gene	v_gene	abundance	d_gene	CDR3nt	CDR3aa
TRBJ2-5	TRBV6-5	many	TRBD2	TGTGCCAGCAGTTACTCGTTATGGTCTGGCGGGGGGGCGAGAGAGACCCAGTACTTC	CASSYSLWSGGGARETQYF
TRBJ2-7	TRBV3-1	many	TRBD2	TGTGCCAGCAGCCAGAGGACTAGCGGACCCTACGAGCAGTACTTC	CASSQRTSGPYEQYF
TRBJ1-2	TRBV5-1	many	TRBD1	TGCGCCAGCAGCAGGGACAGGAGCTATGGCTACACCTTC	CASSRDRSYGYTF
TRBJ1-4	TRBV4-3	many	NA	TGCGCCAGCAGCCAACAACAGGGACGTAGTGAAAAACTGTTTTTT	CASSQQQGRSEKLFF
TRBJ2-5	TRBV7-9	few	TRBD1	TGTGCCAGCAGCTTAGCGCACTCAGGGGGCGGCCAAGAGACCCAGTACTTC	CASSLAHSGGGQETQYF
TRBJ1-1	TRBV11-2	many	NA	TGTGCCAGCAGCCTGGCAGGGAAGTATGAAGCTTTCTTT	CASSLAGKYEAFF
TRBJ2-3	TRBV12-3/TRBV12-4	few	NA	TGTGCCAGCAGTGGACAGAATCTGGCAGATACGCAGTATTTT	CASSGQNLADTQYF
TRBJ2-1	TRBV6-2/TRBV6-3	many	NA	TGTGCCAGTCGGCCCGGCCGTGGCAGGTCTTACAATGAGCAGTTCTTC	CASRPGRGRSYNEQFF
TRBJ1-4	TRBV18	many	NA	TGTGCCAGCTCACCGCAGGGATCATTAGGGGAAAAACTGTTTTTT	CASSPQGSLGEKLFF
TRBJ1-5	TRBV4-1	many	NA	TGCGCCAGCAGCCAAGTTGACCGGGACTCGCCCCAGCATTTT	CASSQVDRDSPQHF
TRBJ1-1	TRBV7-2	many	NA	TGTGCCAGCAGCTTAGAGTTGAGGACTGAAGCTTTCTTT	CASSLELRTEAFF